The 14 T cell receptor beta chains below all came from one sample that was sequenced in a study of shared clonotypes between healthy human individuals (dated by TCRdb to about 2020). The library was made by the immunoSEQ multiplex PCR assay. TCRdb took over this immuneACCESS table, retaining in-frame rearrangements with V and J assigned. Such tables are incomplete; in checked studies, under half of the missing clones stem from an unresolved V gene, and the remainder is unexplained. The sample table lists millions of clones, 90% to 95% of them with a count of one. The ten largest clones add up to 0.13% of the sample. Sequencing used naive CD4+ T cells sorted from blood. In the paper's terms, the cell subset or site label means: CD45RA+ positively selected. All receptors derive from a man between 18 and 29 years old in good health.

A note on this clone: Other nucleotide sequences from this sample produce the same CDR3. This chain links TRBV5-1 with TRBJ1-5; D not certain. The germline V gene encodes CDR1 SGHRS and CDR2 YFSETQ. Trimming took 0 bases from V and 2 from J, leaving 9 bases between them. The length of the CDR3 is 15 residues. This CDR3 reads CASSLDGGGNQPQHF. CDR3 bases: TGCGCCAGCAGCTTGGACGGCGGAGGCAATCAGCCCCAGCATTTT.

Note on this clone: In the same sample, other DNA sequences code for this CDR3. The V call is TRBV19, the J call TRBJ2-7, with D possibly matching TRBD1 (6 bases). The CDR3 length is 14 residues. V dropped 3 bases and J dropped 3 bases, with 12 bases sitting between them. Per the germline V gene, CDR1 is LNHDA and CDR2 is SQIVND (reference sequence). The CDR3, as DNA: TGTGCCAGTAGTATGGGGCAGGGGAGCTACGAGCAGTACTTC. Translating it yields CASSMGQGSYEQYF.

Only one count was recorded for this clone. The V call is TRBV5-4, the J call TRBJ2-2; 11 nucleotides align to TRBD2. This CDR3 is 13 amino acids long. V shed 9 bases, J shed 4 bases, and the junction held 2 bases outside the gene matches. CDR1 is SGHNT and CDR2 is YYREEE in the germline V gene (reference sequence). CDR3 coding DNA: TGTGCCACTGGACTAGCGGGCACCGGGGAGCTGTTTTTT. Translating gives CATGLAGTGELFF.

Concerning this clone: A read error may produce the germline difference seen at one junction end. CDR3 nucleotide sequence: TGTGCTAGCAGCCTCAAGCGGGAGACTGAAGCTTTCTTT. Translation gives CASSLKRETEAFF. The chain combines TRBV7-7 with TRBJ1-1, with unresolved D. The CDR3 length is 13 residues. Germline-derived CDR1 and CDR2 are SSHAT and FNYEAQ (reference sequence). The variable domain in full, completed from reference TRBV7-7 and TRBJ1-1, reads GAGVSQSPRYKVTKRGQDVTLRCDPISSHATLYWYQQALGQGPEFLTYFNYEAQPDKSGLPSDRFSAERPEGSISTLTIQRTEQRDSAMYRCASSLKRETEAFFGQGTRLTVV.

The chain combines TRBV30 with TRBJ2-7, with a weak D call TRBD1 (5 bases). Germline loops: CDR1 GTSNPN, CDR2 SVGIG (reference sequence). The germline V and J ends were trimmed by 3 bases and 6 bases, with 9 bases remaining between them. The CDR3 loop spans 11 amino acids. The DNA of the CDR3 is TGTGCCTGGAGGGCAGGGTCCGAGCAGTACTTC. Translating it yields CAWRAGSEQYF.

This clone was seen just once. The same CDR3 is also encoded by other DNA sequences in this sample. The J gene is TRBJ2-5, the V gene TRBV18; a weak D match, TRBD1 (5 bases). The CDR3 sequence is 15 residues long. Looked up from germline, CDR1 is KGHSH and CDR2 is LQKENI. Trimming took 0 bases from V and 4 from J, leaving 12 bases between them. CDR3 amino acids: CASSPPSQGGETQYF. The CDR3 bases are TGTGCCAGCTCACCACCATCCCAGGGCGGAGAGACCCAGTACTTC.

The chain couples TRBV28 to TRBJ2-7; the match to TRBD1 covers 7 bases. Germline trimming cut 7 bases from V and 5 bases from J; bases unmatched to any gene: 11. The CDR3 runs to 14 residues. The germline CDR1 and CDR2 sequences are MDHEN and SYDVKM. CDR3 coding DNA: TGTGCCAGCACCCCCCCCCTAGGGGGCCACGAGCAGTACTTC. Protein product: CASTPPLGGHEQYF.

DNA for the CDR3: TGTGCCAGCAGCGCTACTAGCGATCGTGAGCAGTTCTTC. This gives the protein CASSATSDREQFF. V gene TRBV5-4 combines with J gene TRBJ2-1, with 7 bases lining up with TRBD2. The germline V gene encodes CDR1 SGHNT and CDR2 YYREEE (reference sequence). This CDR3 spans 13 amino acids. J gave up 9 bases and V 4 bases, and 7 bases lay outside the gene matches.

The J gene is TRBJ2-1, the V gene TRBV5-1, with 8 bases that match TRBD2. This CDR3 contains 16 residues. J gave up 4 bases and V 3 bases, and 9 bases lay outside the gene matches. The germline V gene encodes CDR1 SGHRS and CDR2 YFSETQ. The CDR3, as DNA: TGCGCCAGCAGCTCAATTAGCGGGGTTTCTTACAATGAGCAGTTCTTC. Its translation: CASSSISGVSYNEQFF.

V gene TRBV7-9 combines with J gene TRBJ2-1; 7 bases are a match to TRBD2. With 5 bases clipped from V and 1 base from J, the junction kept 8 bases outside the gene matches. Per germline, CDR1 SEHNR and CDR2 FQNEAQ (reference sequence). This CDR3 has 16 amino acids. CDR3 sequence (DNA): TGTGCCAGCAGCCCTCGACTAGCAGGGTCCTACAATGAGCAGTTCTTC. Translation: CASSPRLAGSYNEQFF.

The chain is built from TRBV5-6 and TRBJ1-4; a weak D match, TRBD1 (5 bases). V shed 1 base and J shed 4 bases, with 8 bases lying between them. This CDR3 has 14 amino acids. Germline CDR1 SGHDT, CDR2 YYEEEE. DNA for the CDR3: TGTGCCAGCAGCTTGACAGGAGATAATGAAAAACTGTTTTTT. This codes for CASSLTGDNEKLFF.

A word on this clone: This CDR3 is also generated by other DNA sequences in the sample. The rearrangement uses TRBV6-5 and TRBJ2-2, with D possibly being TRBD2 (5 bases). Trimming stripped 6 bases from V and 5 bases from J, with 10 bases between. The CDR3 covers 13 residues. CDR1 and CDR2 (germline): MNHEY, SVGAGI. This CDR3 reads CASSRGGTGELFF. The CDR3 bases are TGTGCCAGCAGCCGCGGCGGGACCGGGGAGCTGTTTTTT.

This clone is a singleton in its sample. The chain employs TRBV27 and TRBJ1-6; TRBD1 is a possible D gene (5 bases). This CDR3 is 14 amino acids long. CDR1 MNHEY and CDR2 SMNVEV come from the germline V gene (reference sequence). The V gene lost 2 bases and the J gene lost 7 bases, with 9 bases spanning the gap. This chain's CDR3 is CASSLPGGNSPLHF. Written as DNA, the CDR3 is TGTGCCAGCAGTTTACCCGGGGGGAATTCACCCCTCCACTTT.

V gene TRBV19 combines with J gene TRBJ2-3, with 11 bases lining up with TRBD1. V gave up 3 bases and J gave up 5 bases; unmatched junction bases: 10. Germline V CDR1 and CDR2: LNHDA, SQIVND (reference sequence). The CDR3 has 17 residues. Here the CDR3 DNA reads TGTGCCAGTAGTATTCCTTGGACAGGGGGCGGCGGAGATACGCAGTATTTT. Amino acids: CASSIPWTGGGGDTQYF.